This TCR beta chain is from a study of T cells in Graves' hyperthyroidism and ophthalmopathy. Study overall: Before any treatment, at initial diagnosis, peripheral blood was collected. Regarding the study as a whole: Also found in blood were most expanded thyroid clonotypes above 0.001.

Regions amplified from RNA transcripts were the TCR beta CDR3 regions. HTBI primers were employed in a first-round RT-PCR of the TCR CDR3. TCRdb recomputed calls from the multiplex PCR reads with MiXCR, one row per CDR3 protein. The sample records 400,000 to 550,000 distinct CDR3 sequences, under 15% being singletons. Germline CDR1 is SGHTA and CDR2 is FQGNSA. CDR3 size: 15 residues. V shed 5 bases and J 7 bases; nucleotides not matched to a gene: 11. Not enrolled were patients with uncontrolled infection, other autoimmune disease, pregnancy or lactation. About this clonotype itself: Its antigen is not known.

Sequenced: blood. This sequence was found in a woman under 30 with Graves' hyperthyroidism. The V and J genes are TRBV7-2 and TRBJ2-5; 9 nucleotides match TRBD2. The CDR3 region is CASSSGTSLSRTQYF. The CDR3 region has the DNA TGTGCCAGCAGCAGCGGGACTAGCCTAAGTAGGACCCAGTACTTC.